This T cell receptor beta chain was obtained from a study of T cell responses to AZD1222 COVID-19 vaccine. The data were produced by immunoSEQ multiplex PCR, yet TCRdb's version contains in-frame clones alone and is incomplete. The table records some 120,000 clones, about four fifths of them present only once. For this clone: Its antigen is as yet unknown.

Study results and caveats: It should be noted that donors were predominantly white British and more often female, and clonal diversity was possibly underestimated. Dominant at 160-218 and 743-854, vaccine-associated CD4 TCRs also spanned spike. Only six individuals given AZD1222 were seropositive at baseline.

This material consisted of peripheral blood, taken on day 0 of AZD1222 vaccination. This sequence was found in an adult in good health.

The CDR3 sequence: CASSNRLAGVPTGELFF. The CDR3 coding sequence is TGTGCCAGCAGCAACCGACTAGCGGGAGTCCCCACCGGGGAGCTGTTTTTT. V gene TRBV7-9 combines with J gene TRBJ2-2, with 12 bases fitting TRBD2. CDR1 is SEHNR and CDR2 is FQNEAQ in the germline V gene (reference sequence). The CDR3 is 17 amino acids. The junction had 8 bases not matched to a gene; V was cut back by 5 bases and J by 4 bases.